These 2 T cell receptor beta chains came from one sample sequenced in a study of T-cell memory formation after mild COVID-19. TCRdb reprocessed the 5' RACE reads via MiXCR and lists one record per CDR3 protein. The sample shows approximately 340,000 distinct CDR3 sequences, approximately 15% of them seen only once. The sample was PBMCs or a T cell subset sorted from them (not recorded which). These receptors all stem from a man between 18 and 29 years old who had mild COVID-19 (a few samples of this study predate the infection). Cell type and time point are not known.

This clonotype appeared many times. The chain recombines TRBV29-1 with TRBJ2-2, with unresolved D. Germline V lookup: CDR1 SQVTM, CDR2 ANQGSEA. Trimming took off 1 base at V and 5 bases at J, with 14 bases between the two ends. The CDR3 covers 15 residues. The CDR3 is CSVEVSGRKTGELFF. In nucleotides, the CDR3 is TGCAGCGTTGAAGTTTCGGGTAGAAAAACCGGGGAGCTGTTTTTT.

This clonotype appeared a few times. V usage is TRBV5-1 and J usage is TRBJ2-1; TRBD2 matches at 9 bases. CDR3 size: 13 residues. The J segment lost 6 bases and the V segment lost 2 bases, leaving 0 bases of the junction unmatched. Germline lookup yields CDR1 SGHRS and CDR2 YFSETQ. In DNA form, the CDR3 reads TGCGCCAGCAGCTTACTAGCGGGCAATGAGCAGTTCTTC. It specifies CASSLLAGNEQFF.